A single sample is the source of the 20 T cell receptor beta chains below, sequenced in a study of early T cells in non-severe SARS-CoV-2 infection. TCRdb reanalysed the 5' RACE reads using MiXCR and keeps one entry per CDR3 protein. This table has about 90,000 distinct CDR3 sequences, approximately 14% appearing once. Material: whole blood. These receptors were taken from an adult who was a healthcare worker with PCR-confirmed SARS-CoV-2 infection or an uninfected control (not recorded which).

This clonotype is categorized as medium-sized (0.01 to 0.1%). This chain uses TRBV7-3 with TRBJ2-4, with a possible D match to TRBD2 (5 bases). The germline V gene has CDR1 SGHTA and CDR2 FQGTGA. Trimming cost V 5 bases and J 6 bases, with 20 bases left between them. The CDR3 totals 16 residues. CDR3 in amino acids: CASSPRSGGMGNIQYF. DNA for the CDR3: TGTGCCAGCAGCCCCCGGAGCGGAGGCATGGGAAACATTCAGTACTTC.

This clonotype has only a few counts. This chain links TRBV7-6 with TRBJ2-7; D possibly uses TRBD1 or TRBD2 (5 bases each). Germline assignment: CDR1 SGHVS and CDR2 FNYEAQ. The CDR3 length is 15 residues. The germline V and J ends were trimmed by 5 bases and 0 bases, with 14 bases remaining between them. The CDR3 reads CASSPAWGSSYEQYF. The CDR3 nucleotides read TGTGCCAGCAGCCCCGCTTGGGGGAGCTCCTACGAGCAGTACTTC.

This rearrangement joins TRBV29-1 to TRBJ2-1; possible D gene TRBD2, 6 bases. The germline V gene has CDR1 SQVTM and CDR2 ANQGSEA. The CDR3 is 15 amino acids. Trimming pared 3 bases from V and 8 bases from J, leaving 20 bases between. For the CDR3, the DNA is TGCAGCGTTGACGATGGCCGGGAGCCCCTCCATGAGCAGTTCTTC. Residues: CSVDDGREPLHEQFF.

This clonotype has a count of ten or more. J is TRBJ1-6 and V is TRBV30; 7 bases fit TRBD1. Germline assignment: CDR1 GTSNPN and CDR2 SVGIG (reference sequence). Trimming at V came to 2 bases and at J to 7 bases, leaving 5 bases not matched to a gene. This CDR3 spans 14 amino acids. CDR3 coding DNA: TGTGCCTGGAGTACGGGACAGCCAAATTCACCCCTCCACTTT. Its translation: CAWSTGQPNSPLHF.

With respect to this clonotype: This could be a read error, since a much larger clone is one nucleotide away. The CDR3 loop is CASSFLEGGYNEQFF. The CDR3 DNA is TGTGCCAGCAGCTTCCTAGAGGGAGGATACAATGAGCAGTTCTTC. This sequence joins TRBV7-9 and TRBJ2-1, with D tentatively TRBD2 (6 bases). This CDR3 is built from 15 residues. V lost 3 bases and J 4 bases, leaving 13 bases between the germline ends. Germline assignment: CDR1 SEHNR and CDR2 FQNEAQ (reference sequence).

This clonotype was recorded at least ten times. The junction and the germline gene differ at one end; a read error may be behind it. The rearrangement links TRBV9 to TRBJ1-2, with D perhaps TRBD1 (6 bases). The CDR3 has 14 residues. The germline gives CDR1 SGDLS, CDR2 YYNGEE. This CDR3 reads CASSGGRGNNGYTF. The CDR3 bases are TGTGCCAGCTCGGGAGGCAGGGGTAACAATGGCTACACCTTC.

In its sample, this clonotype was seen a few times. The rearrangement uses TRBV7-2 and TRBJ2-7; 7 nucleotides align to TRBD2. This CDR3 has 13 residues. The germline V gene has CDR1 SGHTA and CDR2 FQGNSA. V was clipped by 3 bases and J by 7 bases; unmatched bases: 6. CDR3 protein: CASSLMGAGEQYF. The CDR3 nucleotides read TGTGCCAGCAGCTTGATGGGAGCGGGGGAGCAGTACTTC.

This clonotype showed up many times. The gene calls are TRBV7-9 and TRBJ2-1; 7 positions match TRBD2. The V gene end was trimmed by 0 bases and the J gene end by 8 bases; junction bases not matched to a gene: 10. Germline CDR1 and CDR2: SEHNR and FQNEAQ (reference sequence). CDR3 length: 16 amino acids. In DNA form, the CDR3 reads TGTGCCAGCAGCTTAGCCGTTCAAGCGGGAATGCATGAGCAGTTCTTC. Protein: CASSLAVQAGMHEQFF.

The rearrangement uses TRBV29-1 and TRBJ2-7; D is unresolved. The CDR3 extends over 16 amino acids. Germline-derived CDR1 and CDR2 are SQVTM and ANQGSEA. Trimming shortened V by 4 bases and J by 6 bases, and 25 bases separated the two germline ends. The CDR3, as DNA: TGCAGCGTTGTTAGTCAAAATGGCGTGCCCCCCTCCGAGCAGTACTTC. This gives the protein CSVVSQNGVPPSEQYF.

This clonotype was found many times. The gene calls are TRBV2 and TRBJ1-5, with TRBD1 identical over 9 bases. Germline V gene sequence: CDR1 SNHLY, CDR2 FYNNEI. The V gene end was trimmed by 6 bases and the J gene end by 6 bases; junction bases not matched to a gene: 9. This CDR3 spans 15 amino acids. DNA of the CDR3: TGTGCCAGCAGACAAACAGGGGGCGCGGGTCAGCCCCAGCATTTT. Translation: CASRQTGGAGQPQHF.

This chain uses TRBV10-1 with TRBJ2-1; D is unclear. Germline CDR1 is WNHNN and CDR2 is SYGVQD (reference sequence). V lost 6 bases to trimming and J lost 9 bases, with 9 bases between them. The CDR3 sequence is 11 residues long. This chain's CDR3 is CASSYGGEQFF. CDR3 nucleotide sequence: TGCGCCAGCAGCTACGGTGGTGAGCAGTTCTTC.

The chain uses TRBV3-1 and TRBJ1-5; possible D gene TRBD1, 5 bases. The germline gives CDR1 LGHDT, CDR2 YNNKEL (reference sequence). This CDR3 comprises 14 residues. The ends were cut back, 4 bases at V and 3 bases at J, with 10 bases in the middle. CDR3 residues: CASSLGRNNQPQHF. The CDR3 DNA reads as TGTGCCAGCAGCCTGGGACGGAACAATCAGCCCCAGCATTTT.

The table lists this clonotype with many counts. This chain links TRBV5-1 with TRBJ2-5; 7 nucleotides align to TRBD2. Per germline, CDR1 SGHRS and CDR2 YFSETQ. CDR3 length: 14 amino acids. Germline trimming cut 2 bases from V and 2 bases from J; bases unmatched to any gene: 3. CDR3 loop: CASSFGGGQETQYF. DNA for the CDR3: TGCGCCAGCAGCTTCGGCGGGGGACAAGAGACCCAGTACTTC. The full variable domain, its missing parts supplied by reference TRBV5-1 and TRBJ2-5, is KAGVTQTPRYLIKTRGQQVTLSCSPISGHRSVSWYQQTPGQGLQFLFEYFSETQRNKGNFPGRFSGRQFSNSRSEMNVSTLELGDSALYLCASSFGGGQETQYFGPGTRLLVL.

This clonotype has ten or more counts. This chain uses TRBV5-5 with TRBJ1-6; 10 bases align to TRBD1. Germline-derived CDR1 and CDR2 are SGHKS and YYEKEE (reference sequence). This CDR3 region has 14 residues. The ends lost 2 bases at V and 8 bases at J; junction bases unmatched: 1. This chain's CDR3 is CASSFGTGDSPLHF. CDR3 sequence (DNA): TGTGCCAGCAGCTTTGGGACAGGGGATTCACCCCTCCACTTT. The entire variable domain, with the rest obtained from reference TRBV5-5 and TRBJ1-6, is as follows: DAGVTQSPTHLIKTRGQQVTLRCSPISGHKSVSWYQQVLGQGPQFIFQYYEKEERGRGNFPDRFSARQFPNYSSELNVNALLLGDSALYLCASSFGTGDSPLHFGNGTRLTVT.

In DNA, the CDR3 is TGTGCCAGCAGCGTAGTGATGCGGGGTGAGACGCAGTATTTT. As protein: CASSVVMRGETQYF. The J gene is TRBJ2-3, the V gene TRBV9; weak D call: TRBD2 (6 bases). Trimming removed 0 bases from V and 9 bases from J, with 14 bases in between. Germline-derived CDR1 and CDR2 are SGDLS and YYNGEE. The CDR3 length is 14 residues.

V gene TRBV3-1 combines with J gene TRBJ1-5; the match to TRBD1 covers 8 bases. Germline CDR1 reads LGHDT; CDR2 reads YNNKEL (reference sequence). The CDR3 runs 19 residues. Losses at the gene ends were 2 bases for V and 7 bases for J; bases not matched to a gene: 19. The CDR3 bases are TGTGCCAGCAGCCAAAAGCCCCTTTACACAGGGGGAATTGGACAGCCCCAGCATTTT. It codes for CASSQKPLYTGGIGQPQHF.

This clonotype has a handful of counts. J is TRBJ1-5 and V is TRBV19, with 7 bases lining up with TRBD1. After removal of 8 bases from V and 4 bases from J, the junction contained 5 bases not matched to a gene. The CDR3 spans 13 residues. CDR1 is LNHDA, CDR2 SQIVND, per germline (reference sequence). This CDR3 reads CASSGTANQPQHF. In nucleotides, the CDR3 is TGTGCCAGTTCCGGGACAGCGAATCAGCCCCAGCATTTT.

This clonotype occurred a few times. V and J are TRBV9 and TRBJ2-2; unclear D gene. V lost 3 bases and J lost 6, with 6 bases in between. CDR3 length: 12 amino acids. CDR1 is SGDLS and CDR2 is YYNGEE in the germline V gene. CDR3 residues: CASSAYPGELFF. In DNA, the CDR3 is TGTGCCAGCAGCGCGTACCCCGGGGAGCTGTTTTTT.

The table lists this clonotype with a few counts. This chain uses TRBV20-1 with TRBJ2-5; weak D call: TRBD1 (5 bases). The V gene's germline CDR1 is DFQATT and CDR2 SNEGSKA (reference sequence). The CDR3 spans 14 residues. Trimming shortened V by 6 bases and J by 2 bases, and 16 bases separated the two germline ends. The CDR3 is CSARQSLLQETQYF. Here the CDR3 DNA reads TGCAGTGCGCGACAGAGCCTTCTTCAAGAGACCCAGTACTTC.

This clonotype was recorded many times. This rearrangement joins TRBV7-9 to TRBJ1-1, with 7 nucleotides matching TRBD1. Germline V CDR1 and CDR2: SEHNR, FQNEAQ (reference sequence). The trim removed 1 base at V and 5 bases at J, leaving 4 bases unmatched. The CDR3 length is 14 residues. Here the CDR3 DNA reads TGTGCCAGCAGCTTAGGAGACAGGGTGACTGAAGCTTTCTTT. Amino acid sequence: CASSLGDRVTEAFF.